Presented here are 14 T cell receptor beta chains from one specimen sequenced in a study of long-term antiretroviral therapy in people with HIV. Sequencing used immunoSEQ v3.0 at survey level. TCRdb's table, derived via immunoSEQ multiplex PCR, lists solely in-frame clones and lacks some. The sample records tens of thousands of clones, around 80% being singletons. Sample: unsorted PBMCs, taken 0.5 years before starting antiretroviral therapy. The receptors derive from a man between 40 and 49 years old with HIV.

The CDR3, as DNA: TGTGCCTGGAGTGGGGACAGGGGCTACGAGCAGTACTTC. It is translated as CAWSGDRGYEQYF. This chain joins TRBV30 and TRBJ2-7; 10 nucleotides agree with TRBD1. This CDR3 is 13 amino acids long. The germline V gene encodes CDR1 GTSNPN and CDR2 SVGIG (reference sequence). Trimming at V came to 1 base and at J to 3 bases, leaving 0 bases not matched to a gene.

This sequence joins TRBV9 and TRBJ1-2, with D possibly being TRBD1 (6 bases). Germline CDR1 is SGDLS and CDR2 is YYNGEE. V was clipped by 0 bases and J by 0 bases, with 21 bases between them. This CDR3 is 19 amino acids long. CDR3 residues: CASSVAPEGGAIANYGYTF. Here the CDR3 DNA reads TGTGCCAGCAGCGTAGCCCCGGAAGGGGGGGCTATCGCTAACTATGGCTACACCTTC.

Only one count was recorded for this clone. The chain carries TRBV30 and TRBJ1-3; TRBD1 matches at 7 bases. Losses at the gene ends were 5 bases for V and 2 bases for J; bases not matched to a gene: 3. Germline V lookup: CDR1 GTSNPN, CDR2 SVGIG (reference sequence). The CDR3 loop spans 13 amino acids. CDR3 nucleotide sequence: TGTGCCTGGGCAGACAGGGCTGGAAACACCATATATTTT. It encodes CAWADRAGNTIYF.

This clone was seen more than once but under ten times. J is TRBJ2-7 and V is TRBV27; 7 bases fit TRBD2. In germline, CDR1 is MNHEY, CDR2 SMNVEV (reference sequence). The length of the CDR3 is 14 residues. V gave up 4 bases and J gave up 2 bases; unmatched junction bases: 5. CDR3 region: CASSSSSGPYEQYF. The CDR3 bases are TGTGCCAGCAGTTCATCTAGCGGACCCTACGAGCAGTACTTC.

This chain joins TRBV6-5 and TRBJ1-6; possibly TRBD1 for D (5 bases). Germline CDR1 reads MNHEY; CDR2 reads SVGAGI. The CDR3 has 16 amino acids. Deletions cut 0 bases from V and 7 bases from J, with 13 bases between. CDR3 residues: CASSYSNRPGNSPLHF. Written as DNA, the CDR3 is TGTGCCAGCAGTTACTCGAACAGGCCAGGCAATTCACCCCTCCACTTT.

This rearrangement joins TRBV28 to TRBJ2-1; no firm D call. Germline V CDR1 and CDR2: MDHEN, SYDVKM. V dropped 8 bases and J dropped 4 bases, with 15 bases sitting between them. There are 14 residues in the CDR3. The CDR3 region has the DNA TGTGCCAGCTGTCGATATGGGGTATACAATGAGCAGTTCTTC. It is translated as CASCRYGVYNEQFF.

CDR3 sequence: CASSPGGSGNQPQHF. The CDR3 nucleotides read TGTGCCAGCTCACCTGGGGGATCGGGCAATCAGCCCCAGCATTTT. The V and J genes are TRBV18 and TRBJ1-5; D may be TRBD1 (5 bases). The ends were cut back, 3 bases at V and 2 bases at J, with 11 bases in the middle. Germline V CDR1 and CDR2: KGHSH, LQKENI. This CDR3 has 15 residues.

This sequence joins TRBV19 and TRBJ1-6, with TRBD1 identical over 7 bases. The length of the CDR3 is 12 residues. The ends lost 9 bases at V and 9 bases at J; junction bases unmatched: 5. The V gene's germline CDR1 is LNHDA and CDR2 SQIVND (reference sequence). The CDR3 nucleotides are TGTGCCAGCCAGGGGGGTTCTTCACCCCTCCACTTT. Amino acid sequence: CASQGGSSPLHF.

This sequence joins TRBV18 and TRBJ1-5; D gene unclear. Between the trimmed V and J ends, which lost 3 bases and 1 base, there was a span of 13 bases. The CDR3 totals 16 residues. Germline CDR1 is KGHSH and CDR2 is LQKENI. CDR3 sequence: CASSPVPGASNQPQHF. The CDR3 DNA reads as TGTGCCAGCTCACCGGTCCCGGGCGCCAGCAATCAGCCCCAGCATTTT.

The chain couples TRBV5-1 to TRBJ2-7; 8 bases map to TRBD1. The CDR3 covers 15 residues. Germline assignment: CDR1 SGHRS and CDR2 YFSETQ. V trimming: 4 bases; J trimming: 0 bases; junction bases outside the gene matches: 6. The CDR3 DNA is TGCGCCAGCAGCCTCCGGGACAGGTCCTCCTACGAGCAGTACTTC. Its protein is CASSLRDRSSYEQYF. The whole variable domain, remainder taken from reference TRBV5-1 and TRBJ2-7, is KAGVTQTPRYLIKTRGQQVTLSCSPISGHRSVSWYQQTPGQGLQFLFEYFSETQRNKGNFPGRFSGRQFSNSRSEMNVSTLELGDSALYLCASSLRDRSSYEQYFGPGTRLTVT.

This clone was seen only a few times. This chain uses TRBV6-1 with TRBJ1-2; the match to TRBD1 covers 7 bases. Germline CDR1 MNHNS, CDR2 SASEGT. This CDR3 is 14 amino acids long. With V trimmed by 1 base and J by 4 bases, 3 bases remained unmatched. CDR3 region: CASSEGDSIYGYTF. CDR3 bases: TGTGCCAGCAGTGAAGGGGACAGCATCTATGGCTACACCTTC.

Relative to its sample, this clone is medium-sized. This rearrangement joins TRBV28 to TRBJ1-2; D uncertain. CDR1 MDHEN and CDR2 SYDVKM come from the germline V gene. The CDR3 consists of 15 residues. V lost 6 bases, J lost 6 bases, and 20 bases lay in between. The CDR3 protein is CASSIRAPNGHGYTF. CDR3 nucleotides: TGTGCCAGCAGCATCCGGGCTCCGAACGGGCATGGCTACACCTTC.

J is TRBJ1-1 and V is TRBV28, with D perhaps TRBD1 (6 bases). Germline CDR1 is MDHEN and CDR2 is SYDVKM. The CDR3 contains 14 residues. With 6 bases removed from V and 3 bases from J, the gap between germline ends came to 14 bases. This CDR3 reads CASSRGQIHTEAFF. CDR3 nucleotide sequence: TGTGCCAGCAGCCGCGGACAGATCCACACTGAAGCTTTCTTT.

The rearrangement joins TRBV4-3 to TRBJ2-5; 16 positions match TRBD2. Trimming at V came to 1 base and at J to 7 bases, leaving 9 bases not matched to a gene. The CDR3 spans 18 residues. Germline V gene sequence: CDR1 LGHNA, CDR2 YSLEER. This CDR3 is CASSQGRGTSGGAGTQYF. CDR3 nucleotides: TGCGCCAGCAGCCAAGGGAGGGGGACTAGCGGGGGGGCCGGGACCCAGTACTTC.